The clone carrying this T cell receptor beta chain was seen more than once but under ten times. Its specificity is unknown. Each diagnosis drew on symptoms, thyroxine, TRAb, thyroid ultrasound and orbital computed tomography findings. A roughly 9.1 ml volume of fresh peripheral blood provided the PBMCs. This sample was taken from a study of T cells in Graves' hyperthyroidism and ophthalmopathy. Turning to the study itself: Staff took peripheral blood when the initial diagnosis was made, before any treatment began.

Germline V lookup: CDR1 GTSNPN, CDR2 SVGIG (reference sequence). Between the trimmed V and J ends, which lost 3 bases and 5 bases, there was a span of 10 bases. This CDR3 contains 12 residues. Researchers amplified the TCR beta CDR3 regions from RNA transcripts. Initially, a first-round RT-PCR of the TCR CDR3 employed the HTBI primer set. A single record per CDR3 protein comes from TCRdb applying MiXCR to the multiplex PCR reads. The repertoire includes about 640,000 distinct CDR3 sequences, less than 25% of them detected once, and under 35% sits in the top ten. Study findings and constraints: In blood, most of the thyroid clonotypes expanded above 0.001 were also present.

The chain has TRBV30 and TRBJ1-1; TRBD1 is a possible D gene (5 bases). Sequenced material: blood. The sequence was collected from a man aged 30 to 39 with Graves' ophthalmopathy. CDR3 sequence reads: CAWRERGTEAFF. CDR3 nucleotides: TGTGCCTGGAGAGAGAGGGGAACTGAAGCTTTCTTT.